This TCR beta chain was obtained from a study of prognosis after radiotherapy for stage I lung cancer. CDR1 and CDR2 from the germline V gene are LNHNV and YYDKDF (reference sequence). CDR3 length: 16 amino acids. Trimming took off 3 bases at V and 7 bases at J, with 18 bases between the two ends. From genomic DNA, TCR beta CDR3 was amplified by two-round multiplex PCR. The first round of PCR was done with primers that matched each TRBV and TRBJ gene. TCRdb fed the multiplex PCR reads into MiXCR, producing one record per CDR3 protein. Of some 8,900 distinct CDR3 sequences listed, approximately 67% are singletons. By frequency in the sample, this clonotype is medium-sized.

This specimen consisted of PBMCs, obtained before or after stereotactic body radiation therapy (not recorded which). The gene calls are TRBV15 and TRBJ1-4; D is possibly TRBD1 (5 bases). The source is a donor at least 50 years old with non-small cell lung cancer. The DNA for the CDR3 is TGTGCCACCAGCAGCGATGCGGGGGGGTTTGGTGAAAAACTGTTTTTT. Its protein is CATSSDAGGFGEKLFF.